This T cell receptor beta chain was identified during a study of blood T cell repertoires in COVID-19. Using immunoSEQ multiplex PCR, the repertoire was profiled, and TCRdb retains in-frame clones only, with some absent. This sample has 200,000 to 250,000 clones; around 91% occur once, and the top ten carry less than 15%. Participant-given clinical history determined each cohort assignment. Germline CDR1 LGHDT, CDR2 YNNKEL (reference sequence). The V end lost 2 bases, the J end lost 1 base, and 8 bases lay between the germline ends. The CDR3 length is 14 residues. This clonotype originated in a young man who had been exposed to COVID-19. Sequencing was done on a sample of PBMCs or T cells enriched from blood (not recorded which). The chain has TRBV3-1 (or the pseudogene TRBV3-2) and TRBJ1-1; D remains unclear. For the CDR3, the DNA is TGTGCCAGCAGCCAATTCCAGGAGAACACTGAAGCTTTCTTT. Translating it yields CASSQFQENTEAFF.